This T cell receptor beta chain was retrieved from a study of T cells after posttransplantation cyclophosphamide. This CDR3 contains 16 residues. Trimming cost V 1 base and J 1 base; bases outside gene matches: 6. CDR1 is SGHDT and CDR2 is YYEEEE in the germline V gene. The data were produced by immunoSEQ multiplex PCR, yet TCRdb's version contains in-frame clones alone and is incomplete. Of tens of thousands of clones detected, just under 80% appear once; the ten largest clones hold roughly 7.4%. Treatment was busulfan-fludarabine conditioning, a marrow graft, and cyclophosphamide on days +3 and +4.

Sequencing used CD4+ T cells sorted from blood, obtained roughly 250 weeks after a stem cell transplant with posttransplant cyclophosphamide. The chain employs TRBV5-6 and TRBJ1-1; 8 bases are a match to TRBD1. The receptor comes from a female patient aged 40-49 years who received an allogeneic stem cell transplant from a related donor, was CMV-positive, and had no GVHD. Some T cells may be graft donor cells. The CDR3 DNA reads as TGTGCCAGCAGCTTGTGGGCAGGGGGCGAGAACACTGAAGCTTTCTTT. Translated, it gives CASSLWAGGENTEAFF.